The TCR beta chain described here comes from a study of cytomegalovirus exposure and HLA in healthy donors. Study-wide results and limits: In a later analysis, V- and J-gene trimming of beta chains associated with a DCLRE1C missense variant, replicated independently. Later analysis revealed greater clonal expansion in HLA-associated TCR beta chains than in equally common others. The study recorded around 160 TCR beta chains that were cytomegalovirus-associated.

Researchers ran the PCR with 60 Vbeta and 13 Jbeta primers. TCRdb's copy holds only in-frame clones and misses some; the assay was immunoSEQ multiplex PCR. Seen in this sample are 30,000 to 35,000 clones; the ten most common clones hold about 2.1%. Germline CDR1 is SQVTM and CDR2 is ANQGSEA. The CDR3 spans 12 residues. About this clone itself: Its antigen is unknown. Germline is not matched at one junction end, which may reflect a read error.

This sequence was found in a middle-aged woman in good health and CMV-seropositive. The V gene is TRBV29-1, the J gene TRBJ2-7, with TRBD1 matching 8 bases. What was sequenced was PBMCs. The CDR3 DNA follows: TGCAGCGTTAGAGCCGGGACAGGTGCTGTATTCTTC. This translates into CSVRAGTGAVFF.